The entry below describes one TCR beta chain. The CDR3 runs 17 residues. V lost 4 bases to trimming and J lost 7 bases; unmatched junction nucleotides: 15. Germline V CDR1 and CDR2: MGHRA, YSYEKL. Profiled with immunoSEQ multiplex PCR; TCRdb holds only in-frame clones, not every one. The table includes millions of clones, roughly 94% detected once. The data are from a study of shared clonotypes between healthy human individuals. Looking at the study overall: A donor's plate count was three for CD4 naive and three for CD4 memory; CD8 naive had two and CD8 memory one.

Sequenced input: naive CD4+ T cells sorted from blood. Subset defined: CD45RA+ positively selected. The V gene is TRBV4-1, the J gene TRBJ2-2, with 7 bases fitting TRBD2. The receptor's source is a man aged 18-30 years in good health. The CDR3 sequence: CASSPKGLAGVNGELFF. The DNA for the CDR3 is TGCGCCAGCAGCCCCAAGGGGCTGGCGGGAGTCAACGGGGAGCTGTTTTTT.